This T cell receptor gamma chain was recorded in a study of intestinal T cells in coeliac disease (dated by TCRdb to 2020 to 2021). In terms of the full investigation: Coeliac patients were found to be much younger than controls, with mean ages of about 15 versus 50 years recorded in the TRG cohort. Duodenal biopsies from about 35 coeliac disease patients and 20 to 25 non-coeliac controls were included in a second, larger TCR-gamma (TRG) cohort. The TCR-delta (TRD) cohort comprised duodenal biopsies from approximately eleven coeliac disease patients and approximately eleven non-coeliac controls. Overall study outcomes, separate from this receptor: Repeated CDR3 amino acid sequences could not be distinguished from PCR duplicates. All 22 biopsies in training were correctly classified by TRD kmer-based clustering, and a leave-one-out accuracy of around 91% was reported. The coeliac group and the control group were significantly different in age, but an analysis split by age did not give significant classification. TRG clustering correctly classified most of the roughly 54 biopsies (roughly 94%), with a reported leave-one-out accuracy of approximately 90%. FFPE-derived DNA was found to be relatively degraded, and loss of a proportion of TCR sequences in each sample was likely caused by this degradation.

This clone was found a few times. Its specific antigen is unknown. Base qualities are not recorded, but no much larger clone differs from it by a single base. Libraries were prepared through multiplex PCR. Sequencing instrument: Ion Torrent PGM. The LymphoTrack kit, which has primers carrying Illumina adapters, was used to amplify TRG repertoires from 200 ng of biopsy DNA. After purification with AMPure XP beads and quantification on a 2100 Bioanalyzer, the TRG amplicons were pooled in equimolar amounts. An Ion PGM instrument was used to sequence the TRG libraries. Under the source paper's analysis protocol: Using FastX, any read was removed if more than 10% of its nucleotides had quality scores below the third quartile calculated per patient. IMGT/HighV-QUEST was used to align reads in order to assign V, D and J genes, locate CDR3 regions and judge functionality. Sequences were converted to amino acids, and every sequence predicted to be non-functional was removed. CDR3s were broken into kmers both with and without positional annotation, kmer frequencies were analysed by PCA, and samples were clustered using each of the 1023 combinations of PCs 1-10. Classification was validated by leave-one-out cross-validation, in which parameters were re-optimised on the remaining samples each time. Using the vegan R package, Shannon diversity was calculated from repeated random subsamples whose size matched the lowest read count. Identical DNA sequences were merged into single rows after TCRdb reprocessed the public reads with CATT. The V and J calls reflect TCRdb's pipeline rather than the authors' work. Recorded for this sample are around 260 gamma-chain clones; about half of them occurred a single time. Together, the top ten hold 35% to 50% of the sample.

From V the trimming removes 8 bases and from J it removes 6 bases, while the gene matches leave 8 bases of the junction unaccounted for. Spanning cysteine to phenylalanine, the CDR3 consists of 12 amino acids. Only the CDR3 DNA is retained, 36 bases long and in frame from the first base. Genomic DNA was extracted with the QIAamp DNA FFPE tissue kit from ten 5-um FFPE scrolls per case. To test whether coeliac disease could be classified from the TCR repertoire, the study used duodenal biopsies that were formalin-fixed paraffin-embedded, fully anonymised, and surplus to diagnostic needs. Controls had no clinical or histological suspicion of coeliac disease and underwent upper endoscopy for reflux, dyspepsia or gastritis.

The chain employs TRGV10 and TRGJ1 or TRGJ2. TRGV10 is given ORF status, its function remaining uncertain. Sequenced sample: a duodenal biopsy. The clonotype comes from a human donor who served as a control with a normal duodenal biopsy, not a healthy volunteer. The CDR3 loop reads CAAWDSSYKKLF. The nucleotide sequence reads TGTGCTGCGTGGGATTCTTCTTATAAGAAACTCTTT.